This T cell receptor (beta chain) was captured in a study of T cells in Graves' hyperthyroidism and ophthalmopathy. This clonotype was seen more than once but under ten times. RNA transcripts gave rise to amplified TCR beta CDR3 regions. The HTBI primer set served for first-round RT-PCR of the TCR CDR3. MiXCR was run by TCRdb on the multiplex PCR reads, yielding one entry per CDR3 protein. The table shows 550,000 to 600,000 distinct CDR3 sequences, with more than 13% occurring only once. The CDR3 runs to 14 residues. CDR1 and CDR2 from the germline V gene are MNHNS and SASEGT. V was pared by 8 bases and J by 5 bases, with 12 bases of the junction left unmatched.

The sequence was collected from a woman aged 18-35 years with Graves' ophthalmopathy. The V call is TRBV6-1, the J call TRBJ2-7, with TRBD1 matching 7 bases. The sample consisted of blood. The CDR3 here is CASAADRVSHEQYF. The CDR3 nucleotides are TGTGCCAGCGCCGCCGACAGGGTATCCCACGAGCAGTACTTC.